This TCR beta chain is from a study of T cell responses to AZD1222 COVID-19 vaccine. The study, taken as a whole, reports: Donor demographics were predominantly white British with a female majority; clonal diversity may be underestimated. Spike-wide vaccine-associated CD4 TCRs dominated at 160-218 and 743-854.

The repertoire was sequenced with immunoSEQ multiplex PCR; TCRdb's copy has only in-frame clones and lacks some. The table shows some 150,000 clones, with about 93% occurring only once. Concerning this clone: Its matching antigen is unknown.

The V end lost 6 bases, the J end lost 1 base, and 10 bases lay between the germline ends. The CDR3 length is 15 residues. Germline CDR1 and CDR2: MNHEY and SVGAGI. This chain connects TRBV6-5 to TRBJ2-6; maybe TRBD2 (5 bases). The sequence derives from an adult in good health. The sequencing used peripheral blood, collected on day 0 of AZD1222 vaccination. CDR3: CASSPRGSGANVLTF. CDR3 DNA: TGTGCCAGCAGCCCACGAGGGTCTGGGGCCAACGTCCTGACTTTC.